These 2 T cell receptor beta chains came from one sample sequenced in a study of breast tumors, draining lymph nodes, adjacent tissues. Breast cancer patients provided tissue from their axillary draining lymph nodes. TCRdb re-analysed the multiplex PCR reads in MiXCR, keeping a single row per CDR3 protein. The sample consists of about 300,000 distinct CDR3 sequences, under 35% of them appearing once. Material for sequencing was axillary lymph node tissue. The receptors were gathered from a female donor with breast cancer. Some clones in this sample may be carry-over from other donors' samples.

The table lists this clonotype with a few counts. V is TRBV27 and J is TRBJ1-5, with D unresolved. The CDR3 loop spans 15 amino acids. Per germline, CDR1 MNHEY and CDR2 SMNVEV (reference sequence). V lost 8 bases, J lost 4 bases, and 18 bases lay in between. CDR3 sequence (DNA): TGTGCCAGCCAATCGGGGTTATTGGCTAATCAGCCCCAGCATTTT. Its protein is CASQSGLLANQPQHF.

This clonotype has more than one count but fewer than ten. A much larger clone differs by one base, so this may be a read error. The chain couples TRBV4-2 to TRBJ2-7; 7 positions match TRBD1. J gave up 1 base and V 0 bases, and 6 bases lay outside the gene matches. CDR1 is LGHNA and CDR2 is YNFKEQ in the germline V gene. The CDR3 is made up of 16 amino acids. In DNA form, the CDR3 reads TGTGCCAGCAGCCAAGAAGCGAGGGGGCTTTCCTACGAGCAGTACTTC. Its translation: CASSQEARGLSYEQYF.